Only a few counts were recorded for the clone carrying this TCR beta chain. The antigen is undetermined. The time point: patch test 1, 2 weeks after DPC sensitization. Treatment meaning: therapeutic diphenylcyclopropenone sensitization with weekly scalp DPC. The germline V gene has CDR1 SNHLY and CDR2 FYNNEI. V lost 5 bases to trimming and J lost 7 bases; unmatched junction nucleotides: 6. This CDR3 region has 13 residues. These data belong to a study of human T cells and chemical hapten exposure. Within the library, unique molecular identifiers were attached to each individual cDNA molecule. TCRdb re-analysed the RACE reads in MiXCR, keeping a single row per CDR3 protein. The data show about 49,000 distinct CDR3 sequences, around 9.3% seen once. General study results and limits: PT1 expanded TCR counts correlated positively with patch test score.

The chain combines TRBV2 with TRBJ1-1, with TRBD1 matching 8 bases. The source of this sequence is a woman between 50 and 59 years old with alopecia areata. Some clones in this sample may be carry-over from other donors' samples. The sample was whole blood, taken in connection with sensitization to the hapten diphenylcyclopropenone (DPC). Written as DNA, the CDR3 is TGTGCCAGCAGTTTAGGACAGGGTATTGAAGCTTTCTTT. This sequence encodes CASSLGQGIEAFF.